Following are 20 T cell receptor beta chains from one sample sequenced in a study of OX40 agonist ivuxolimab in advanced cancers. Preparation of the library involved the immunoSEQ multiplex PCR assay. TCRdb obtained this table from immuneACCESS and retained in-frame rearrangements with V and J assigned. These tables miss some clones; where compared with another copy, unresolved V genes account for less than half of the shortfall, and the remainder is unexplained. This sample has some 64,000 clones in its table, and 91% of those were observed once. The top ten hold about 5.6% of the sample. The sample in question was CD4+ or CD8+ T cells sorted from blood, obtained in a trial of the OX40 agonist ivuxolimab. These receptors all come from an adult with an advanced solid tumor such as melanoma, head and neck, liver or kidney cancer.

This clone was counted a single time. The chain is built from TRBV27 and TRBJ1-5; 10 nucleotides match TRBD1. CDR1 is MNHEY, CDR2 SMNVEV, per germline (reference sequence). The CDR3 has 14 amino acids. V shed 3 bases and J 6 bases; nucleotides not matched to a gene: 2. The CDR3 sequence is CASSLGQGRQPQHF. CDR3 nucleotides: TGTGCCAGCAGTTTGGGACAGGGGCGTCAGCCCCAGCATTTT.

V usage is TRBV5-1 and J usage is TRBJ2-5, with a weak D call TRBD2 (6 bases). V lost 0 bases to trimming and J lost 5 bases, with 11 bases between them. CDR3 length: 14 residues. The germline V gene encodes CDR1 SGHRS and CDR2 YFSETQ. The CDR3 nucleotides are TGCGCCAGCAGCTTGGCGGGGAGGACGGAGACCCAGTACTTC. It is translated as CASSLAGRTETQYF.

This clone was recorded once. The chain employs TRBV10-3 and TRBJ1-1; D ambiguous. The V gene's germline CDR1 is ENHRY and CDR2 SYGVKD. There are 12 residues in the CDR3. Trimming left V 2 bases short and J 9 bases short, with 10 bases between. CDR3 nucleotides: TGTGCCATCAGTGAGGGACCGCCACAAGCTTTCTTT. Its translation: CAISEGPPQAFF.

This chain links TRBV5-1 with TRBJ2-7, with 11 bases lining up with TRBD2. Germline trimming cut 2 bases from V and 0 bases from J; bases unmatched to any gene: 1. Germline V gene lookup returns CDR1 SGHRS and CDR2 YFSETQ. CDR3 size: 15 residues. The CDR3 spells CASSFSGRASYEQYF. CDR3 DNA sequence: TGCGCCAGCAGCTTTAGCGGGAGGGCCTCCTACGAGCAGTACTTC.

The rearrangement links TRBV10-3 to TRBJ1-3; 9 nucleotides line up with TRBD1. CDR3 length equals 17 residues. Losses at the gene ends were 3 bases for V and 3 bases for J; bases not matched to a gene: 9. The V gene's germline CDR1 is ENHRY and CDR2 SYGVKD. CDR3 protein: CAISDPGQGVRGNTIYF. The CDR3 DNA reads as TGTGCCATCAGTGACCCGGGACAGGGAGTTCGTGGAAACACCATATATTTT.

The V call is TRBV1, the J call TRBJ2-4. TRBV1 is a pseudogene locus. The CDR3 spans 17 residues. CDR3 nucleotides: TGCACCAGCAGCCAACTACCCAGAGGGGTCTCCAAAAACATTCAGTACTTC. It translates to CTSSQLPRGVSKNIQYF.

The chain is built from TRBV19 and TRBJ2-3; a possible D gene is TRBD2 (5 bases). V lost 3 bases and J 3 bases, leaving 10 bases between the germline ends. The V gene's germline CDR1 is LNHDA and CDR2 SQIVND (reference sequence). The CDR3 extends over 14 amino acids. The CDR3 region has the DNA TGTGCCAGTAGTATCCGGGGAACAACAGATACGCAGTATTTT. Translation gives CASSIRGTTDTQYF.

This chain joins TRBV27 and TRBJ2-7; 7 nucleotides agree with TRBD1. This CDR3 has 15 residues. The germline CDR1 and CDR2 sequences are MNHEY and SMNVEV (reference sequence). Trimming removed 5 bases from V and 0 bases from J; junction bases left unmatched: 7. Here the CDR3 reads CASSGTGALSYEQYF. The CDR3 DNA reads as TGTGCCAGCAGTGGAACAGGGGCCCTCTCCTACGAGCAGTACTTC.

The V gene is TRBV5-5, the J gene TRBJ1-4, with D possibly being TRBD1 (5 bases). Per germline, CDR1 SGHKS and CDR2 YYEKEE (reference sequence). This CDR3 has 17 residues. V was clipped by 3 bases and J by 5 bases, with 20 bases between them. CDR3 DNA: TGTGCCAGCAGCTCGGACCCCACAGGAAGGTGGAATGAAAAACTGTTTTTT. Translating gives CASSSDPTGRWNEKLFF.

The genes are TRBV9 and TRBJ1-1; 7 bases map to TRBD1. The CDR3 consists of 15 residues. V lost 4 bases, J lost 4 bases, and 10 bases stayed unmatched. Germline-derived CDR1 and CDR2 are SGDLS and YYNGEE. This chain's CDR3 is CASSPRDRVATEAFF. The CDR3 bases are TGTGCCAGCAGCCCTAGAGACAGGGTAGCCACTGAAGCTTTCTTT. Looking up the rest from reference TRBV9 and TRBJ1-1 gives the full variable domain: DSGVTQTPKHLITATGQRVTLRCSPRSGDLSVYWYQQSLDQGLQFLIQYYNGEERAKGNILERFSAQQFPDLHSELNLSSLELGDSALYFCASSPRDRVATEAFFGQGTRLTVV.

The chain links TRBV9 to TRBJ2-5; TRBD2 matches 9 bases. The length of the CDR3 is 18 residues. The germline gives CDR1 SGDLS, CDR2 YYNGEE. V lost 2 bases to trimming and J lost 5 bases; unmatched junction nucleotides: 16. The CDR3 coding sequence is TGTGCCAGCAGCGTCCAAGGGGGTAGCGGGAGATCGATGGAGACCCAGTACTTC. This gives the protein CASSVQGGSGRSMETQYF.

The DNA for the CDR3 is TGTGCCAGCAGTTTAGAGGGGGGGTCGAACACCGGGGAGCTGTTTTTT. Translating it yields CASSLEGGSNTGELFF. The chain carries TRBV27 and TRBJ2-2; tentatively, D is TRBD2 (7 bases). The CDR3 spans 16 residues. V was cut by 2 bases and J by 0 bases, with 10 bases left in between. Per the germline V gene, CDR1 is MNHEY and CDR2 is SMNVEV (reference sequence).

The V and J genes are TRBV18 and TRBJ2-7; 11 bases agree with TRBD2. V lost 6 bases and J lost 3; bases outside the gene matches: 4. CDR3 length: 14 residues. CDR1 and CDR2 (germline): KGHSH, LQKENI. CDR3: CASSAGLAGYEQYF. The CDR3 DNA sequence: TGTGCCAGCTCGGCAGGACTAGCGGGCTACGAGCAGTACTTC.

V and J are TRBV28 and TRBJ2-7, with D hard to call. CDR1 MDHEN and CDR2 SYDVKM come from the germline V gene. The CDR3 extends over 14 amino acids. V lost 8 bases and J 1 base, leaving 15 bases between the germline ends. The CDR3 DNA reads as TGTGCCAGCGTATCTTCAGGATCTTCCTACGAGCAGTACTTC. This codes for CASVSSGSSYEQYF. The full variable domain, completed using reference TRBV28 and TRBJ2-7, is DVKVTQSSRYLVKRTGEKVFLECVQDMDHENMFWYRQDPGLGLRLIYFSYDVKMKEKGDIPEGYSVSREKKERFSLILESASTNQTSMYLCASVSSGSSYEQYFGPGTRLTVT.

The chain has TRBV5-1 and TRBJ2-7; the D is unclear. The germline V gene has CDR1 SGHRS and CDR2 YFSETQ. This CDR3 region has 15 residues. Trimming shortened V by 2 bases and J by 0 bases, and 12 bases separated the two germline ends. In DNA, the CDR3 is TGCGCCAGCAGCTTAGAGCGCCTAACCTCCTACGAGCAGTACTTC. Its protein is CASSLERLTSYEQYF.

On this clone: Other DNA sequences in this specimen translate into the identical CDR3. The chain recombines TRBV18 with TRBJ1-1, with D hard to call. In germline, CDR1 is KGHSH, CDR2 LQKENI. CDR3 length: 14 amino acids. The V gene lost 1 base and the J gene lost 2 bases, with 8 bases spanning the gap. The CDR3 protein is CASSPRRVNTEAFF. The CDR3 nucleotides read TGTGCCAGCTCACCACGGCGGGTCAACACTGAAGCTTTCTTT.

This chain connects TRBV19 to TRBJ2-3; D ambiguous. The CDR3 is made up of 11 amino acids. V shed 7 bases and J shed 6 bases, with 8 bases lying between them. Germline V gene sequence: CDR1 LNHDA, CDR2 SQIVND (reference sequence). CDR3 DNA sequence: TGTGCCAGTAAGTTCGGGGATACGCAGTATTTT. It yields the protein CASKFGDTQYF.

The V call is TRBV10-3, the J call TRBJ2-7, with D possibly matching TRBD2 (6 bases). V lost 7 bases to trimming and J lost 0 bases, with 13 bases between them. This CDR3 contains 14 residues. From germline, CDR1 is ENHRY and CDR2 SYGVKD. CDR3 coding DNA: TGTGCCATCACTTCTGGGACTTACTCCTACGAGCAGTACTTC. It encodes CAITSGTYSYEQYF.

On this clone itself: The germline gene is not matched at one end of the junction; a read error may be the cause. The J gene is TRBJ2-1, the V gene TRBV2; D is unclear. CDR3 length: 12 residues. The germline V gene has CDR1 SNHLY and CDR2 FYNNEI. The CDR3 bases are TGTGTCAGCAGTGAGTTCTGGGGTAGGCAGTTCTTC. This sequence encodes CVSSEFWGRQFF.

V and J are TRBV28 and TRBJ1-2, with 7 bases lining up with TRBD1. The germline V gene has CDR1 MDHEN and CDR2 SYDVKM. The CDR3 consists of 16 residues. V shed 6 bases, J shed 4 bases, and the junction held 14 bases outside the gene matches. The CDR3 bases are TGTGCCAGCAGCTTTTACCTACTAGGGGGCGCCTATGGCTACACCTTC. It codes for CASSFYLLGGAYGYTF.